The 22 T cell receptor beta chains below all came from one sample that was sequenced in a study of CD8+CD57+ T cells in acquired aplastic anemia. Patients included in sequencing had previously demonstrated CD8+CD57+ cell expansion by flow cytometry. Profiling of TCR beta VDJ combinations and CDR3 sequences used genomic DNA as template. MiXCR, applied by TCRdb to the reads, yields one record per CDR3 protein. The sample has around 180,000 distinct CDR3 sequences; roughly 50% are singletons. Sequencing input: sorted CD4+, CD8+, or CD8+CD57+ T cells (not recorded which) from PBMCs. Every receptor here comes from a human donor with aplastic anemia.

This clonotype appeared many times. J is TRBJ2-4 and V is TRBV7-9; D gene uncertain. The V end was cut by 5 bases, the J end by 10 bases, with 12 bases between. CDR3 length: 12 residues. Germline CDR1 SEHNR, CDR2 FQNEAQ (reference sequence). CDR3 loop: CASSLPLNIQYF. CDR3 nucleotides: TGTGCCAGCAGCCTCCCTTTGAATATTCAGTACTTC. Based on the CDR3 plus reference TRBV7-9 and TRBJ2-4, the full variable domain is DTGVSQNPRHKITKRGQNVTFRCDPISEHNRLYWYRQTLGQGPEFLTYFQNEAQLEKSRLLSDRFSAERPKGSFSTLEIQRTEQGDSAMYLCASSLPLNIQYFGAGTRLSVL.

Note on this clonotype: A much larger clone is a single base away; this may be a read error. The chain uses TRBV6-1 and TRBJ2-1; D may be TRBD1 or TRBD2 (5 bases each). Trimming cost V 7 bases and J 5 bases, with 18 bases left between them. The CDR3 length is 15 residues. Germline CDR1 MNHNS, CDR2 SASEGT. DNA for the CDR3: TGTGCCAGCAAAAGCCCGGGACGGAACAACAATGAGCAGTTCTTC. It is translated as CASKSPGRNNNEQFF.

The genes are TRBV19 and TRBJ1-1; 10 nucleotides line up with TRBD1. This CDR3 is built from 15 residues. The V gene end was trimmed by 10 bases and the J gene end by 2 bases; junction bases not matched to a gene: 10. Germline assignment: CDR1 LNHDA and CDR2 SQIVND (reference sequence). CDR3 in amino acids: CATLEGQGRNTEAFF. As DNA, the CDR3 is TGTGCCACTCTCGAGGGACAGGGGCGTAACACTGAAGCTTTCTTT.

This chain links TRBV2 with TRBJ2-7; D assignment may be TRBD1 or TRBD2 (6 bases each). Germline values: CDR1 SNHLY, CDR2 FYNNEI. CDR3 length: 14 residues. Trimming removed 7 bases at V and 3 bases at J, with 16 bases between. CDR3 protein: CASTKPGANYEQYF. CDR3 DNA: TGTGCCAGCACCAAACCGGGGGCAAACTACGAGCAGTACTTC.

This clonotype was counted ten times or more. The chain joins TRBV3-1 to TRBJ2-2; D is possibly TRBD1 (5 bases). The CDR3 loop spans 13 amino acids. The germline V gene has CDR1 LGHDT and CDR2 YNNKEL (reference sequence). V was shortened by 5 bases and J by 6 bases, with 10 bases between the two germline ends. CDR3 sequence reads: CASSLQGAGELFF. Written as DNA, the CDR3 is TGTGCCAGCAGCTTGCAAGGGGCCGGGGAGCTGTTTTTT.

The J gene is TRBJ2-6, the V gene TRBV20-1; D is possibly TRBD2 (5 bases). V was clipped by 5 bases and J by 2 bases, with 10 bases between them. Germline V lookup: CDR1 DFQATT, CDR2 SNEGSKA (reference sequence). This CDR3 contains 14 residues. This CDR3 is CSADGGAGANVLTF. DNA of the CDR3: TGCAGTGCTGACGGAGGCGCTGGGGCCAACGTCCTGACTTTC.

J is TRBJ2-7 and V is TRBV29-1, with TRBD1 as a possible D gene (5 bases). Trimming removed 4 bases from V and 0 bases from J, with 10 bases in between. Germline loops: CDR1 SQVTM, CDR2 ANQGSEA. The CDR3 contains 13 residues. Here the CDR3 DNA reads TGCAGCGTTGTCTGGGGCCACTCCTACGAGCAGTACTTC. As protein: CSVVWGHSYEQYF.

This chain links TRBV20-1 with TRBJ2-7; 10 nucleotides line up with TRBD2. J was trimmed by 7 bases and V by 6 bases; bases with no gene match: 9. From germline, CDR1 is DFQATT and CDR2 SNEGSKA (reference sequence). This CDR3 comprises 13 residues. The DNA of the CDR3 is TGCAGTGCAATAGCGGGGGGCCTCGGGGAGCAGTACTTC. Protein product: CSAIAGGLGEQYF.

The chain uses TRBV29-1 and TRBJ1-2; a possible D gene is TRBD1 (6 bases). Trimming removed 7 bases at V and 4 bases at J, with 16 bases between. Germline V lookup: CDR1 SQVTM, CDR2 ANQGSEA. The CDR3 covers 13 residues. The CDR3 DNA is TGCAGCGCTAGGGATACAGGGTCCTATGGCTACACCTTC. Amino acid sequence: CSARDTGSYGYTF. Combining the CDR3 with reference TRBV29-1 and TRBJ1-2 gives the whole variable domain SAVISQKPSRDICQRGTSLTIQCQVDSQVTMMFWYRQQPGQSLTLIATANQGSEATYESGFVIDKFPISRPNLTFSTLTVSNMSPEDSSIYLCSARDTGSYGYTFGSGTRLTVV.

This clonotype was detected many times. The chain carries TRBV5-1 and TRBJ1-4; 7 bases are shared with TRBD1. The germline CDR1 and CDR2 sequences are SGHRS and YFSETQ. The CDR3 length is 14 residues. With V trimmed by 4 bases and J by 7 bases, 7 bases remained unmatched. CDR3 region: CASSLEQGGEKLFF. For the CDR3, the DNA is TGCGCCAGCAGCCTGGAGCAGGGGGGTGAAAAACTGTTTTTT.

This clonotype was recorded a few times. The V and J genes are TRBV15 and TRBJ2-7, with TRBD1 as a possible D gene (6 bases). Germline lookup yields CDR1 LNHNV and CDR2 YYDKDF (reference sequence). With 0 bases removed from V and 2 bases from J, the gap between germline ends came to 14 bases. The CDR3 covers 16 residues. Here the CDR3 DNA reads TGTGCCACCAGCAGAGATCGTGTGGGGGCCCCCTACGAGCAGTACTTC. Translated: CATSRDRVGAPYEQYF.

This chain uses TRBV29-1 with TRBJ2-1, with D possibly called TRBD1 or TRBD2 (6 bases each). The germline gives CDR1 SQVTM, CDR2 ANQGSEA. V shed 6 bases and J shed 0 bases, with 21 bases lying between them. The length of the CDR3 is 17 residues. This chain's CDR3 is CSVLQGLRNPSYNEQFF. CDR3 DNA: TGCAGCGTACTACAGGGACTTAGAAATCCCTCCTACAATGAGCAGTTCTTC.

In its sample, this clonotype was seen many times. CDR3 in amino acids: CASSPPTGNTIYF. CDR3 in DNA: TGTGCCAGCAGTCCCCCAACTGGAAACACCATATATTTT. The chain combines TRBV5-4 with TRBJ1-3; no clear D gene. V was pared by 5 bases and J by 2 bases, with 8 bases between. Germline values: CDR1 SGHNT, CDR2 YYREEE (reference sequence). The CDR3 sequence is 13 residues long.

In this sample, this clonotype turned up many times. The chain carries TRBV5-1 and TRBJ2-7, with 11 bases identical to TRBD2. The germline V gene encodes CDR1 SGHRS and CDR2 YFSETQ. CDR3 length: 15 amino acids. After removal of 4 bases from V and 7 bases from J, the junction contained 10 bases not matched to a gene. CDR3 nucleotides: TGCGCCAGCAGCAAGACTGTAGCGGGAGGGCTAGAGCAGTACTTC. It codes for CASSKTVAGGLEQYF.

This clonotype was seen many times. This chain uses TRBV6-1 with TRBJ2-1; tentatively, D is TRBD2 (6 bases). This CDR3 spans 14 amino acids. Germline CDR1 and CDR2: MNHNS and SASEGT. Trimming took off 6 bases at V and 8 bases at J, with 17 bases between the two ends. The CDR3 sequence: CASSKTRTADEQFF. In nucleotides, the CDR3 is TGTGCCAGCAGCAAGACTAGGACGGCTGATGAGCAGTTCTTC.

The gene calls are TRBV5-4 and TRBJ1-5, with 12 bases lining up with TRBD1. The V gene's germline CDR1 is SGHNT and CDR2 YYREEE (reference sequence). V shed 3 bases and J 2 bases; nucleotides not matched to a gene: 6. CDR3 length equals 17 residues. The CDR3 coding sequence is TGTGCCAGCAGCTCGGGGACAGGGGGCTATGGCAATCAGCCCCAGCATTTT. This encodes CASSSGTGGYGNQPQHF.

V is TRBV2 and J is TRBJ1-2; no reliable D call. The CDR3 loop spans 13 amino acids. Trimming pared 1 base from V and 5 bases from J, leaving 8 bases between. CDR1 is SNHLY, CDR2 FYNNEI, per germline. The CDR3 nucleotides are TGTGCCAGCAGTGAAGGGGCTCTGTATGGCTACACCTTC. Protein sequence: CASSEGALYGYTF.

The chain is built from TRBV5-4 and TRBJ1-5, with D hard to call. The CDR3 length is 15 residues. Germline V gene sequence: CDR1 SGHNT, CDR2 YYREEE (reference sequence). Between the trimmed V and J ends, which lost 3 bases and 0 bases, there was a span of 10 bases. Here the CDR3 DNA reads TGTGCCAGCAGCTCGGCCAGGTATAGCAATCAGCCCCAGCATTTT. The encoded protein is CASSSARYSNQPQHF.

The chain links TRBV7-6 to TRBJ2-7, with D unresolved. Germline CDR1 reads SGHVS; CDR2 reads FNYEAQ. The CDR3 consists of 14 residues. The V end lost 0 bases, the J end lost 2 bases, and 8 bases lay between the germline ends. CDR3 region: CASSLAVTTYEQYF. The CDR3 bases are TGTGCCAGCAGCTTAGCGGTCACTACCTACGAGCAGTACTTC.

In this sample, this clonotype turned up many times. The gene calls are TRBV19 and TRBJ1-1; 8 bases are shared with TRBD1. Trimming removed 8 bases from V and 0 bases from J; junction bases left unmatched: 5. The CDR3 covers 14 residues. From germline, CDR1 is LNHDA and CDR2 SQIVND (reference sequence). CDR3 sequence reads: CASGTGIVNTEAFF. The CDR3 region has the DNA TGTGCCAGTGGGACAGGCATCGTGAACACTGAAGCTTTCTTT.

This clonotype was found many times. The gene calls are TRBV5-5 and TRBJ2-1, with 9 bases lining up with TRBD2. V dropped 0 bases and J dropped 4; count of bases not matched to a gene: 2. Germline CDR1 and CDR2: SGHKS and YYEKEE (reference sequence). The CDR3 has 15 residues. Here the CDR3 reads CASSLASGAYNEQFF. Here the CDR3 DNA reads TGTGCCAGCAGCTTGGCTAGCGGGGCTTACAATGAGCAGTTCTTC.

The CDR3 reads CASSEGRGSGEQYF. The CDR3 DNA is TGTGCCAGCAGCGAGGGCAGGGGTTCAGGCGAGCAGTACTTC. The chain employs TRBV7-9 and TRBJ2-7; D might be TRBD1 (6 bases). The CDR3 covers 14 residues. V was pared by 5 bases and J by 6 bases, with 17 bases between. The germline V gene encodes CDR1 SEHNR and CDR2 FQNEAQ (reference sequence).